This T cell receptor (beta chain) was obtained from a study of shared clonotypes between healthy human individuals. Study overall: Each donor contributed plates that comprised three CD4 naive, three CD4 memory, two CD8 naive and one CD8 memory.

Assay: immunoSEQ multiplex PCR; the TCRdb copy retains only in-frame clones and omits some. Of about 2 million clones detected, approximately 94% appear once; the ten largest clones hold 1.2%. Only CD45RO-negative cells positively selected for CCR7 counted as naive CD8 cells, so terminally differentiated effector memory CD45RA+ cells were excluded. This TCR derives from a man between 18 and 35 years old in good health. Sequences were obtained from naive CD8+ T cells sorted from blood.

CDR3 in DNA: TGTGCCAGCAGTCCACAGGGCCAGAATCAGCCCCAGCATTTT. Protein sequence: CASSPQGQNQPQHF. The rearrangement joins TRBV27 to TRBJ1-5, with D possibly TRBD1 on 6 matching bases. Trimming stripped 5 bases from V and 4 bases from J, with 12 bases between. Germline V gives CDR1 MNHEY, CDR2 SMNVEV (reference sequence). The CDR3 covers 14 residues.